This TCR beta chain was captured by sequencing in a study of PD-L1 blockade in urothelial cancer. Study information: Analyses were performed on blood at 3 weeks after treatment start (the second dose) and at 6 weeks. Regarding the study as a whole: At 3 weeks on treatment, tumor-associated clones expanded more with durable benefit.

This CDR3 contains 14 residues. With V trimmed by 4 bases and J by 8 bases, 5 bases remained unmatched. Germline V CDR1 and CDR2: SGHRS, YFSETQ. Details on this clone: Its antigen is undetermined.

The investigators introduced synthetic TCR analog templates into each PCR as spikes. Only in-frame clones appear in the TCRdb table, and some are missing; sequencing was by immunoSEQ multiplex PCR. The sample includes 90,000 to 120,000 clones, under 85% of them seen just once. The input for sequencing was PBMCs, taken around atezolizumab (anti-PD-L1) treatment. The receptor was isolated from a man in his fifties or sixties with urothelial cancer. The V and J genes are TRBV5-1 and TRBJ1-6; 8 nucleotides agree with TRBD1. CDR3 region: CASSGTGGDSPLHF. The CDR3 DNA sequence: TGCGCCAGCAGCGGAACAGGGGGGGATTCACCCCTCCACTTT.